This T cell receptor beta chain is from a study of blood T cell repertoires in COVID-19. For the study at large: T cells, B-cell-depleted T cells, or PBMCs supplied cDNA or gDNA.

Per the study methods: Amplification from reference gene primers served as the basis for estimated nucleated cell counts. Profiled with immunoSEQ multiplex PCR; TCRdb holds only in-frame clones, not every one. The DNA gave D and trimming, while V, J and clone size come from that table. The sample shows about 150,000 clones, approximately 83% of them seen only once. The clonotype originates from a man in his sixties or seventies who had recovered from COVID-19. Sequenced material: peripheral blood.

The CDR3 bases are TGTGCCAGCAGCAAGGGACAGGGGGTGACTGACTTCTACGAGCAGTACTTC. Amino acid sequence: CASSKGQGVTDFYEQYF. J is TRBJ2-7 and V is TRBV21-1; TRBD1 is the table's D call and was not checked against the DNA. TRBV21-1 is assigned pseudogene status. The CDR3 covers 17 residues.